The 4 T cell receptor beta chains in this list originate from one sample, sequenced in a study of blood T cell repertoires in COVID-19. Data came from immunoSEQ multiplex PCR; TCRdb stores just in-frame clones and leaves some out. The table has about 82,000 clones, about four fifths seen once; the top ten hold approximately 12%. The sequenced sample was peripheral blood. These receptors were obtained from a woman aged 40 to 50 with active or convalescent COVID-19.

The rearrangement uses TRBV29-1 and TRBJ2-3; 7 bases are shared with TRBD1. This CDR3 spans 12 amino acids. With 2 bases clipped from V and 11 bases from J, the junction kept 7 bases outside the gene matches. CDR1 and CDR2 (germline): SQVTM, ANQGSEA. The CDR3 loop is CSVEKGQSGQYF. The CDR3 nucleotides are TGCAGCGTTGAAAAGGGACAGTCAGGGCAGTATTTT.

This chain joins TRBV4-2 and TRBJ2-2, with D unclear. V was trimmed by 0 bases and J by 4 bases, leaving 12 bases between them. Germline CDR1 is LGHNA and CDR2 is YNFKEQ. The CDR3 spans 16 residues. The chain's CDR3 is CASSQDRARITGELFF. CDR3 DNA sequence: TGTGCCAGCAGCCAAGATCGCGCGAGAATCACCGGGGAGCTGTTTTTT.

The chain uses TRBV2 and TRBJ1-5, with a weak D call TRBD1 (5 bases). CDR3 length equals 15 residues. The germline V gene encodes CDR1 SNHLY and CDR2 FYNNEI. V was clipped by 4 bases and J by 8 bases, with 18 bases between them. CDR3 sequence reads: CASSVGRFRGEPQHF. CDR3 in DNA: TGTGCCAGCAGTGTCGGGAGGTTTCGGGGGGAGCCCCAGCATTTT.

The V call is TRBV6-2 or TRBV6-3, the J call TRBJ1-1, with TRBD1 matching over 7 bases. CDR3 length: 15 amino acids. CDR1 and CDR2 (germline): MNHEY, SVGEGT. V lost 2 bases to trimming and J lost 1 base; unmatched junction nucleotides: 4. CDR3 in amino acids: CASSYGGQRNTEAFF. CDR3 bases: TGTGCCAGCAGTTACGGGGGACAGAGGAACACTGAAGCTTTCTTT.